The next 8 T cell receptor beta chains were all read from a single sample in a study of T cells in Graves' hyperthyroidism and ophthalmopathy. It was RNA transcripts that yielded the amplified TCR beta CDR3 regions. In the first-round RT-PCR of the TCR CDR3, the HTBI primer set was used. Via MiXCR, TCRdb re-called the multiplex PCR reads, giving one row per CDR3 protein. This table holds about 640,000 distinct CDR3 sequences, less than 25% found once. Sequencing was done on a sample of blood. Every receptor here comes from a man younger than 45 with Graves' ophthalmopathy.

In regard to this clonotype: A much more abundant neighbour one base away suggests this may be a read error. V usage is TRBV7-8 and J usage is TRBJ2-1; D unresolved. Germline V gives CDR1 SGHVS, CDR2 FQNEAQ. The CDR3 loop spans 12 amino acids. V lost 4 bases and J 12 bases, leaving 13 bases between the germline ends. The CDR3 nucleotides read TGTGCCAGCAGCTCTGTCGGGTATGGGCAGTTCTTC. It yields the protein CASSSVGYGQFF.

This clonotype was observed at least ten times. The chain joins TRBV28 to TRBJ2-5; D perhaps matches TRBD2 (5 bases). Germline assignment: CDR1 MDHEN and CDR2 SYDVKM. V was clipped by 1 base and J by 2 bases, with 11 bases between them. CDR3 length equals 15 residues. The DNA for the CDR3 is TGTGCCAGCAGTTTATTAGTAGCGCCGCAAGAGACCCAGTACTTC. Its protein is CASSLLVAPQETQYF.

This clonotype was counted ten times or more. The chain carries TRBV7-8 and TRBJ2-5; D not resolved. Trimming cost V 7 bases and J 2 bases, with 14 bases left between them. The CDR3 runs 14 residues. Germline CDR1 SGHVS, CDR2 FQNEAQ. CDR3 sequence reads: CASNRMQAQETQYF. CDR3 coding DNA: TGTGCCAGCAACAGAATGCAGGCACAAGAGACCCAGTACTTC.

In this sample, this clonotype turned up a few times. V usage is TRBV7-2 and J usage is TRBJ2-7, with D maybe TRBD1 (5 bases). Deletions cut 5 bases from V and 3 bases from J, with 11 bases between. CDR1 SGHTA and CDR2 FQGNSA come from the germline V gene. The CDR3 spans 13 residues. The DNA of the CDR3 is TGTGCCAGCAGCCCCCGACAGAACTACGAGCAGTACTTC. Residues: CASSPRQNYEQYF.

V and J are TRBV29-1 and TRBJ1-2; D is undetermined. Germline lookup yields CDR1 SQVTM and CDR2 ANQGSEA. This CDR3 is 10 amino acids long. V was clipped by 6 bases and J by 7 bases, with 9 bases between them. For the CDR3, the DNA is TGCAGCGTCCCAAGACGTGGCTACACCTTC. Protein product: CSVPRRGYTF. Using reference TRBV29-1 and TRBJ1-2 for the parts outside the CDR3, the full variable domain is SAVISQKPSRDICQRGTSLTIQCQVDSQVTMMFWYRQQPGQSLTLIATANQGSEATYESGFVIDKFPISRPNLTFSTLTVSNMSPEDSSIYLCSVPRRGYTFGSGTRLTVV.

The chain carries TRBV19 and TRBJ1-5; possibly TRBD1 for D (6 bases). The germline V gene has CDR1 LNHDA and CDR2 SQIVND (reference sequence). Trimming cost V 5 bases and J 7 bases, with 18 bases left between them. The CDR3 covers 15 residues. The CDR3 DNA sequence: TGTGCCAGTAGTCATGGAGGGAGGAGGGGGCAGCCCCAGCATTTT. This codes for CASSHGGRRGQPQHF.

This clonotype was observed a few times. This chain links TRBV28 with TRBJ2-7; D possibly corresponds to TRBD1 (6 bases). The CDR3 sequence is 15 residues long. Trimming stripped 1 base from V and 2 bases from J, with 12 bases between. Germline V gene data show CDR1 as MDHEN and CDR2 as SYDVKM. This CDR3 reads CASSLSGQSPYEQYF. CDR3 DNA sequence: TGTGCCAGCAGTTTATCCGGACAGTCACCCTACGAGCAGTACTTC.

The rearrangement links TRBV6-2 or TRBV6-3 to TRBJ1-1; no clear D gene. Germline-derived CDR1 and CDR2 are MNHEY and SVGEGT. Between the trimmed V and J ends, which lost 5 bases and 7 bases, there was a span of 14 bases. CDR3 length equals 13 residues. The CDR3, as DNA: TGTGCCAGCAGTGGGAGTGGCGGCCTTGAAGCTTTCTTT. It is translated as CASSGSGGLEAFF.